Included here is one T cell receptor beta chain sequence, with context. This record belongs to a study of blood T cells in healthy people across ages. For every donor, a draw yielded around 10 milliliters of peripheral blood. Per-sample yields of isolated PBMCs were at least 6.5 million. A second PCR of roughly 7 to 11 cycles used a sample-barcoded 5' primer and a J-beta primer mix. All samples yielded 2.5 million or more CDR3-containing paired-end reads. TCRdb reprocessed the 5' RACE reads with MiXCR, giving one entry per CDR3 protein. The sample yields roughly 1.9 million distinct CDR3 sequences, more than 35% seen once. Sample: blood. This clonotype was obtained from a human donor in good health.

The CDR3 loop reads CASSRLGGGNTEAFF. As DNA, the CDR3 is TGTGCCAGCAGCCGTCTCGGAGGGGGAAACACTGAAGCTTTCTTT. V is TRBV7-2 and J is TRBJ1-1; TRBD1 might be the D (6 bases). Looked up from germline, CDR1 is SGHTA and CDR2 is FQGNSA. Trimming shortened V by 5 bases and J by 2 bases, and 15 bases separated the two germline ends. The CDR3 spans 15 residues.